This T cell receptor beta chain came from a study of shared clonotypes between healthy human individuals. Assay: immunoSEQ multiplex PCR; the TCRdb copy retains only in-frame clones and omits some. The table records over 2,000,000 clones, roughly 93% of them present only once. V lost 5 bases to trimming and J lost 5 bases, with 15 bases between them. The length of the CDR3 is 14 residues. CDR1 and CDR2 (germline): SNHLY, FYNNEI. Naive-designated CD8 cells lacked CD45RO, were positively enriched for CCR7, and omitted terminally differentiated effector memory CD45RA+ cells. This sequence was found in a man aged 18 to 29 in good health. Some clones in this sample may be carry-over from other donors' samples. Source material: naive CD8+ T cells from PBMCs. The rearrangement joins TRBV2 to TRBJ2-5; perhaps TRBD1 as D (6 bases). The CDR3 loop is CASSLRTARETQYF. DNA for the CDR3: TGTGCCAGCAGTCTTAGGACAGCCCGGGAGACCCAGTACTTC.